This TCR beta chain was obtained from a study of T cells in Graves' hyperthyroidism and ophthalmopathy. RNA transcripts were the template for amplifying TCR beta CDR3 regions. First-round RT-PCR of the TCR CDR3 relied on the HTBI primer set. TCRdb processed the multiplex PCR reads anew with MiXCR; each CDR3 protein has one entry. Of about 380,000 distinct CDR3 sequences listed, approximately 13% were seen once; the top ten hold about 20%. Researchers barred patients who had uncontrolled infection, other autoimmune disease, pregnancy or lactation. PBMCs were derived from about 10 ml fresh peripheral blood. Trimming cost V 1 base and J 6 bases, with 10 bases left between them. Germline CDR1 reads SGHTA; CDR2 reads FQGNSA. CDR3 length equals 15 residues. There are many counts of this clonotype.

Sequencing used blood. The chain links TRBV7-2 to TRBJ1-6; the D is unclear. The sequence came from a man younger than 40 with Graves' hyperthyroidism that later progressed to Graves' ophthalmopathy. The CDR3 spells CASSLGGFSNSPLHF. The CDR3 bases are TGTGCCAGCAGCTTAGGGGGTTTCTCTAATTCACCCCTCCACTTT.